This T cell receptor (beta chain) appears in the sequencing data of a study of human T cells and chemical hapten exposure. The overall study: An approximately 2 cm by approximately 2 cm inner upper arm patch received 2% DPC for sensitization. Patch tests of 0.01% DPC on the upper back were read at 6 days.

The germline CDR1 and CDR2 sequences are DFQATT and SNEGSKA (reference sequence). This CDR3 has 13 amino acids. The J segment lost 0 bases and the V segment lost 6 bases, leaving 0 bases of the junction unmatched. TCRdb re-derived calls from the RACE reads in MiXCR, one entry per CDR3 protein. This table holds about 170,000 distinct CDR3 sequences, about 27% found once. As for time point: patch test 3, about 24 weeks after DPC sensitization. Treatment noted: therapeutic diphenylcyclopropenone sensitization with weekly scalp DPC. Before extraction, the whole blood was not fractionated, and total RNA was taken from it.

V usage is TRBV20-1 and J usage is TRBJ2-2; 8 bases agree with TRBD1. The sample in question was whole blood, obtained in connection with sensitization to the hapten diphenylcyclopropenone (DPC). The clonotype was recovered from a young woman with alopecia areata. Some clones in this sample may be carry-over from other donors' samples. CDR3 nucleotides: TGCAGTGCGGGACAGGCGAACACCGGGGAGCTGTTTTTT. Amino acid sequence: CSAGQANTGELFF.